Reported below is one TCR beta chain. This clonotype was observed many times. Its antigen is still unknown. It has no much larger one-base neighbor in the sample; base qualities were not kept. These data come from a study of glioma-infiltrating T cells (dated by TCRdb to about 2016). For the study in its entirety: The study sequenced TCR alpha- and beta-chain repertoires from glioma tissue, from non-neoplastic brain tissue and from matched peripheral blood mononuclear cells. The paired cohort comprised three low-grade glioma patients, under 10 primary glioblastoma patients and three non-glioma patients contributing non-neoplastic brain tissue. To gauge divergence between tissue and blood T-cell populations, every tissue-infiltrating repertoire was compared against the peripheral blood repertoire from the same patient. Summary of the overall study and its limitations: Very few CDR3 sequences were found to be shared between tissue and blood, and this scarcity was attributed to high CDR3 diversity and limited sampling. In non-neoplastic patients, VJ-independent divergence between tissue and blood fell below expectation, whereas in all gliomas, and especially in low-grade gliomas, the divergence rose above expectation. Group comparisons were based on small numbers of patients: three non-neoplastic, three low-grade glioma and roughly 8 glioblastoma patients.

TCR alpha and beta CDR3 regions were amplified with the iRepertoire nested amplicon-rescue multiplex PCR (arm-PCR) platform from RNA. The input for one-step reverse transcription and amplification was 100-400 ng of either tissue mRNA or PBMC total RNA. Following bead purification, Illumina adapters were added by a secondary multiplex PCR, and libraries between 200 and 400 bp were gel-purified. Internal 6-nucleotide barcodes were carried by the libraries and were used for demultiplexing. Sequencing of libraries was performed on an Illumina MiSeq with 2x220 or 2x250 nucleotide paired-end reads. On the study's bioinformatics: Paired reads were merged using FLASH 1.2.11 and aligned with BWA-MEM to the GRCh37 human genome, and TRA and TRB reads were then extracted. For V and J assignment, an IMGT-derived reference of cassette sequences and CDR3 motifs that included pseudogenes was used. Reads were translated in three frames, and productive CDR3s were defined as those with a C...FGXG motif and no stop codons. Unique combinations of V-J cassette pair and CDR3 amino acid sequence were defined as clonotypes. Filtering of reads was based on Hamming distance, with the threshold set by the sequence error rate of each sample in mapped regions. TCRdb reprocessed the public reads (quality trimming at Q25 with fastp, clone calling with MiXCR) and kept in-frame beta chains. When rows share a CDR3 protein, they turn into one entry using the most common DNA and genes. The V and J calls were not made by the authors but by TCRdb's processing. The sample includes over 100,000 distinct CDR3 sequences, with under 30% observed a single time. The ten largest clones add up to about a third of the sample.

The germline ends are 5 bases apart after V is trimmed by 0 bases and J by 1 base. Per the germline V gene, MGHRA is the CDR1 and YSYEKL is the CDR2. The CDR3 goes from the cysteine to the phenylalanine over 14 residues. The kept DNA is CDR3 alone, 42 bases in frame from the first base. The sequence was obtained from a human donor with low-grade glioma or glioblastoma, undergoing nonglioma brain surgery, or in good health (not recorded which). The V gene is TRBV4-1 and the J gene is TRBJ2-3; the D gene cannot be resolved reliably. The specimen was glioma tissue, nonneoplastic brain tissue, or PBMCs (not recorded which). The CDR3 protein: CASSQEPGTDTQYF. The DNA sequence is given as TGCGCCAGCAGCCAAGAACCAGGCACAGATACGCAGTATTTT.